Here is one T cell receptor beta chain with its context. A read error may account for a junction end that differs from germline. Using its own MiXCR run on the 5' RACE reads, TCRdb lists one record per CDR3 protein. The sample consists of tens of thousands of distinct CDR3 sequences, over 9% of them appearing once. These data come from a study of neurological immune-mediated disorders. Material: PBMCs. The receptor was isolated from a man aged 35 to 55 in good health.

The CDR3 region is CAICGRAGDEQLF. CDR3 sequence (DNA): TGTGCTATCTGCGGGAGGGCCGGGGATGAGCAGCTCTTC. V is TRBV10-3 and J is TRBJ2-1; 9 bases map to TRBD2. The CDR3 loop spans 13 amino acids. CDR1 and CDR2 from the germline V gene are ENHRY and SYGVKD.